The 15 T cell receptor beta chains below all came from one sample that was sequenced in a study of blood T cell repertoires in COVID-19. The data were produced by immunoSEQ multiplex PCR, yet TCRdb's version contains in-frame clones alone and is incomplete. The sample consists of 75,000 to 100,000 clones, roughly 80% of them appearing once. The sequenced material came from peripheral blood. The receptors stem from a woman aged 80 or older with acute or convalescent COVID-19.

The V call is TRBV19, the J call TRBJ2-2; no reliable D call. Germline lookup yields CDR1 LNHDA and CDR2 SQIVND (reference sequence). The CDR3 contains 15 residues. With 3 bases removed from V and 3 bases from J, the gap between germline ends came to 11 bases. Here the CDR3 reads CASSIRVGDTGELFF. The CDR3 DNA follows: TGTGCCAGTAGTATCCGGGTTGGAGACACCGGGGAGCTGTTTTTT.

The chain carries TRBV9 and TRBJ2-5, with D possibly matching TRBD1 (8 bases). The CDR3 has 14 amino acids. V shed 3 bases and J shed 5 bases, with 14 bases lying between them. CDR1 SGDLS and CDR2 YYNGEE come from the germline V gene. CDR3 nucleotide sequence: TGTGCCAGCAGCGACAGGGGGGGCGGTGAGACCCAGTACTTC. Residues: CASSDRGGGETQYF.

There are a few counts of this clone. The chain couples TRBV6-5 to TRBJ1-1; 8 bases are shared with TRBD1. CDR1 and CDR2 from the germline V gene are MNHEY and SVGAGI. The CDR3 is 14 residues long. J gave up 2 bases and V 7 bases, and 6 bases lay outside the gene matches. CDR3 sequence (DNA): TGTGCCAGCAACTACAGGGGGACTAACACTGAAGCTTTCTTT. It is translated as CASNYRGTNTEAFF.

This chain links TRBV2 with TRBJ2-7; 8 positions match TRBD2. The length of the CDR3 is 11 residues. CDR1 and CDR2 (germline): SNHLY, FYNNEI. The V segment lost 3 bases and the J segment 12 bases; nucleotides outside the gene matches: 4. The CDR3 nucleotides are TGTGCCAGCAGTGAGGGGACTAGACTGTACGTC. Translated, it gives CASSEGTRLYV.

CDR3 sequence reads: CASSQEVSYGYTF. The CDR3 DNA reads as TGTGCCAGCAGCCAAGAGGTCAGCTATGGCTACACCTTC. J is TRBJ1-2 and V is TRBV4-2; unclear D gene. The CDR3 totals 13 residues. Trimming removed 0 bases at V and 4 bases at J, with 6 bases between. Per the germline V gene, CDR1 is LGHNA and CDR2 is YNFKEQ.

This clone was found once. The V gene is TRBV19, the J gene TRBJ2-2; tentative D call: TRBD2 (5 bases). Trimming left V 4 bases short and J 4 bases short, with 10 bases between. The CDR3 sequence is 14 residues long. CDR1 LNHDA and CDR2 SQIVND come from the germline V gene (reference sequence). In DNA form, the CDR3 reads TGTGCCAGTAGTAACCGGGGTGCCACCGGGGAGCTGTTTTTT. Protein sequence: CASSNRGATGELFF.

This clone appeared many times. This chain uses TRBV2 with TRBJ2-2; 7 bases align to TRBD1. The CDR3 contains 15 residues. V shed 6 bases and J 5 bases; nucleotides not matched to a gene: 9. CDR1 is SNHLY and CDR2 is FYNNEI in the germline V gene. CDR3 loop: CASSPRQGQTGELFF. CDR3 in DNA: TGTGCCAGCAGCCCTAGACAGGGCCAAACCGGGGAGCTGTTTTTT. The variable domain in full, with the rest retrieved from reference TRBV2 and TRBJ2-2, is EPEVTQTPSHQVTQMGQEVILRCVPISNHLYFYWYRQILGQKVEFLVSFYNNEISEKSEIFDDQFSVERPDGSNFTLKIRSTKLEDSAMYFCASSPRQGQTGELFFGEGSRLTVL.

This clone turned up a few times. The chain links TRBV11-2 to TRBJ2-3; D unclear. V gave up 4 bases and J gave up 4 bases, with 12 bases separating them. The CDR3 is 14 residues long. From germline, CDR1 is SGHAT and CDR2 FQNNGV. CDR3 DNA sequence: TGTGCCAGCAGCTCCCCCTTTTCCTCAGATACGCAGTATTTT. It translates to CASSSPFSSDTQYF. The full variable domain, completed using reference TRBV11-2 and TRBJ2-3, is EAGVAQSPRYKIIEKRQSVAFWCNPISGHATLYWYQQILGQGPKLLIQFQNNGVVDDSQLPKDRFSAERLKGVDSTLKIQPAKLEDSAVYLCASSSPFSSDTQYFGPGTRLTVL.

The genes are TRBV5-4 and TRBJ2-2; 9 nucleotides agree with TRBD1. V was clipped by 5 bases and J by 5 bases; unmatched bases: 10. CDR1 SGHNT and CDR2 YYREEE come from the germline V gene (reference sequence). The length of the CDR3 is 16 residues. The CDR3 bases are TGTGCCAGCAGTCTGTCGGGACAGGGCAGGACCGGGGAGCTGTTTTTT. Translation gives CASSLSGQGRTGELFF.

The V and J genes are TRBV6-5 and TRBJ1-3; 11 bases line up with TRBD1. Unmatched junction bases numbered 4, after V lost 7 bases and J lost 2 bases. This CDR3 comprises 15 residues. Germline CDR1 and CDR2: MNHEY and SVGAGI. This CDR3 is CASTKGQGAGNTIYF. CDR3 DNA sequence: TGTGCCAGCACTAAGGGACAGGGGGCTGGAAACACCATATATTTT.

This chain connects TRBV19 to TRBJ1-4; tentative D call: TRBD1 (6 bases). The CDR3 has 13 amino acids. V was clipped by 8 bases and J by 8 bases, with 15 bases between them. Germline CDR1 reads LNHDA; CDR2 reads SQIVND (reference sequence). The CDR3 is CASSDRYNEKLFF. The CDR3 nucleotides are TGTGCCAGTTCCGACAGGTACAACGAAAAACTGTTTTTT.

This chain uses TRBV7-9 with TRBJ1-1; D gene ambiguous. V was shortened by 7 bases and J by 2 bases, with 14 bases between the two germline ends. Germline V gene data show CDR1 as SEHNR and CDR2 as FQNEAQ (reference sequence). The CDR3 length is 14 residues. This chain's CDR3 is CASKREGLNTEAFF. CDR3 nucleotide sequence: TGTGCCAGCAAGCGTGAAGGTCTCAACACTGAAGCTTTCTTT.

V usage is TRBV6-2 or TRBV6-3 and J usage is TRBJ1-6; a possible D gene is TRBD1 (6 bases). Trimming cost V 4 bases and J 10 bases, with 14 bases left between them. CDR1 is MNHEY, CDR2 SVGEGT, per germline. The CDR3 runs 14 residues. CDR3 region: CASSFTGQQSPLHF. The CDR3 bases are TGTGCCAGCAGTTTCACCGGACAGCAATCACCCCTCCACTTT.

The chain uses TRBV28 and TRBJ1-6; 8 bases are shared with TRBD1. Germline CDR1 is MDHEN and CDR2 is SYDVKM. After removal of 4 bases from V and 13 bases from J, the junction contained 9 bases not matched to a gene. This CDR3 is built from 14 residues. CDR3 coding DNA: TGTGCCAGCAGTTCCGAGACAGGGGTCAGGCCCCTCCACTTT. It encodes CASSSETGVRPLHF.

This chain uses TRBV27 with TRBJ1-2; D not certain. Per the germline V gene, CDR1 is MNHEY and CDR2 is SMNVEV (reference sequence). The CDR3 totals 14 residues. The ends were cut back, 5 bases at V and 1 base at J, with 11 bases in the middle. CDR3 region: CASSPLTRNYGYTF. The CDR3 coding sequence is TGTGCCAGCAGTCCCTTGACACGTAACTATGGCTACACCTTC.